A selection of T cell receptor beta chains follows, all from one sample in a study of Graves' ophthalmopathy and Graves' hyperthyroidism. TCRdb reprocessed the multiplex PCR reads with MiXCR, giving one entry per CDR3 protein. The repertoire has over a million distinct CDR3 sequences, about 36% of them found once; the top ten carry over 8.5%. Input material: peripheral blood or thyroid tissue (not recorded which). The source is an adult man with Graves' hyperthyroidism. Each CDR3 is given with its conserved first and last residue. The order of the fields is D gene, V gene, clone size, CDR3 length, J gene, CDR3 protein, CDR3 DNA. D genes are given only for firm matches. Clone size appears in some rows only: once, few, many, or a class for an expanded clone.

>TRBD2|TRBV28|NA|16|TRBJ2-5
CASRPRLAGGQETQYF
TGTGCCAGCAGACCCCGACTAGCGGGGGGTCAAGAGACCCAGTACTTC
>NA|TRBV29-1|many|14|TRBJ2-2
CSVEGYRVAGELFF
TGCAGCGTTGAAGGGTACAGGGTCGCCGGGGAGCTGTTTTTT
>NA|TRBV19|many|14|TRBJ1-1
CASSIISEGTEAFF
TGTGCCAGTAGTATTATTTCGGAAGGCACTGAAGCTTTCTTT
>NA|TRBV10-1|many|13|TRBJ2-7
CARRERTSYEQYF
TGCGCCAGACGGGAGCGGACCAGCTACGAGCAGTACTTC
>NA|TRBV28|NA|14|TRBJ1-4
CASSLFGPREKLFF
TGTGCCAGCAGTTTATTCGGCCCGAGGGAAAAACTGTTTTTT
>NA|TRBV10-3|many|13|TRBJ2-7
CAISGPGAYEQYF
TGTGCCATCAGCGGGCCAGGGGCCTACGAGCAGTACTTC
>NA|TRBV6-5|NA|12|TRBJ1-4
CASSSRTGKLFF
TGTGCCAGCAGTTCTCGGACCGGGAAACTGTTTTTT
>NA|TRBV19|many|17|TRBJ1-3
CASSTEPGHIIGNTIYF
TGTGCCAGTAGTACGGAACCGGGACACATAATTGGAAACACCATATATTTT
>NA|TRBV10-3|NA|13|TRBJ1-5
CAISEGGDQPQHF
TGTGCCATCAGTGAGGGTGGGGATCAGCCCCAGCATTTT
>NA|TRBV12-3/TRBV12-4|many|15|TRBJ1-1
CASSLLVGASTEAFF
TGTGCCAGCAGTTTGTTGGTGGGGGCGTCCACTGAAGCTTTCTTT
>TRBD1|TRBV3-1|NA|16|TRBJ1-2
CASSQAPRDRRYGYTF
TGTGCCAGCAGCCAAGCCCCTAGGGACAGACGCTATGGCTACACCTTC
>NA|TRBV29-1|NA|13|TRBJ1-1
CSAASSGFAEAFF
TGCAGCGCTGCCAGTAGTGGTTTTGCTGAAGCTTTCTTT
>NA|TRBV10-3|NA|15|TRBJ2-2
CASSPSQGNTGELFF
TGTGCCAGCAGCCCGTCGCAGGGGAACACCGGGGAGCTGTTTTTT
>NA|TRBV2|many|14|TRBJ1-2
CASSEGGSNYGYTF
TGTGCCAGCAGTGAAGGGGGGTCTAACTATGGCTACACCTTC
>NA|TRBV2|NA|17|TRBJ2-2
CASSEAWDRGLAGELFF
TGTGCCAGCAGTGAAGCCTGGGATCGGGGGCTGGCCGGGGAGCTGTTTTTT
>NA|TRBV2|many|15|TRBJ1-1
CASSESGQPYTEAFF
TGTGCCAGCAGTGAATCAGGACAGCCCTACACTGAAGCTTTCTTT
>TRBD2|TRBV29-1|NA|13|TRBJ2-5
CSVKGLVGETQYF
TGCAGCGTCAAGGGACTAGTTGGAGAGACCCAGTACTTC
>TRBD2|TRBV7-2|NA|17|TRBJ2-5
CASSVGLAGWRGETQYF
TGTGCCAGCAGTGTAGGACTAGCGGGGTGGCGAGGAGAGACCCAGTACTTC